One sample yielded the 9 T cell receptor beta chains listed below, sequenced in a study of blood T cell repertoires in COVID-19. Profiling relied on immunoSEQ multiplex PCR, and the TCRdb table lists in-frame clones only, not all of them. The sample lists some 80,000 clones; around nine tenths were seen once. Sequenced sample: peripheral blood. These receptors all come from a woman at least 80 years old with acute or convalescent COVID-19.

This clone was seen a single time. V usage is TRBV4-2 and J usage is TRBJ1-1, with 9 bases fitting TRBD1. V trimming: 2 bases; J trimming: 2 bases; junction bases outside the gene matches: 3. Germline values: CDR1 LGHNA, CDR2 YNFKEQ. The CDR3 runs to 15 residues. CDR3 nucleotides: TGTGCCAGCAGCCAACCGGGACAGGGAAACACTGAAGCTTTCTTT. Translated, it gives CASSQPGQGNTEAFF.

This clone appeared a few times. V usage is TRBV9 and J usage is TRBJ1-2; D unresolved. Germline CDR1 reads SGDLS; CDR2 reads YYNGEE. Trimming took off 0 bases at V and 1 base at J, with 4 bases between the two ends. CDR3 size: 13 residues. CDR3 DNA sequence: TGTGCCAGCAGCGTAGACATTAACTATGGCTACACCTTC. Residues: CASSVDINYGYTF.

CDR3 loop: CASSVAQGIGTEAFF. CDR3 nucleotides: TGTGCCAGCAGCGTAGCTCAGGGAATTGGAACTGAAGCTTTCTTT. The V gene is TRBV9, the J gene TRBJ1-1; D perhaps matches TRBD1 (5 bases). Looked up from germline, CDR1 is SGDLS and CDR2 is YYNGEE. Trimming removed 0 bases from V and 5 bases from J, with 14 bases in between. The CDR3 contains 15 residues.

The J gene is TRBJ1-5, the V gene TRBV19, with a weak D call TRBD1 (5 bases). Germline V gives CDR1 LNHDA, CDR2 SQIVND (reference sequence). CDR3 size: 14 residues. Deletions cut 3 bases from V and 2 bases from J, with 8 bases between. DNA for the CDR3: TGTGCCAGTAGTATCGTCAGGGGCAATCAGCCCCAGCATTTT. Translation gives CASSIVRGNQPQHF.

This chain uses TRBV5-1 with TRBJ1-6; D unresolved. Trimming pared 0 bases from V and 13 bases from J, leaving 11 bases between. Germline-derived CDR1 and CDR2 are SGHRS and YFSETQ. CDR3 length: 13 residues. The CDR3 DNA sequence: TGCGCCAGCAGCTTGGCCGATCAGTCCCCCCTCCACTTT. Translated: CASSLADQSPLHF.

The chain is built from TRBV5-6 and TRBJ1-2; unclear D gene. V dropped 2 bases and J dropped 5 bases, with 7 bases sitting between them. Germline V lookup: CDR1 SGHDT, CDR2 YYEEEE. This CDR3 region has 12 residues. The CDR3 loop is CASSLGGYGYTF. The CDR3 DNA reads TGTGCCAGCAGCTTAGGAGGGTATGGCTACACCTTC.

The V and J genes are TRBV20-1 and TRBJ2-5, with D perhaps matching TRBD1 (6 bases). The germline gives CDR1 DFQATT, CDR2 SNEGSKA (reference sequence). CDR3 length: 11 amino acids. Trimming pared 6 bases from V and 5 bases from J, leaving 10 bases between. The CDR3 bases are TGCAGTGCCTACAGGGCGGAGACCCAGTACTTC. As protein: CSAYRAETQYF.

This chain connects TRBV3-1 (or the pseudogene TRBV3-2) to TRBJ1-1, with D possibly being TRBD1 (5 bases). The V end lost 9 bases, the J end lost 4 bases, and 9 bases lay between the germline ends. The CDR3 totals 11 residues. Per germline, CDR1 LGHDT and CDR2 YNNKEL (reference sequence). CDR3 sequence reads: CARGRGTEAFF. The CDR3 DNA sequence: TGTGCCAGAGGGAGGGGCACTGAAGCTTTCTTT.

The chain links TRBV7-8 to TRBJ2-3, with D possibly matching TRBD2 (6 bases). There are 17 residues in the CDR3. The germline CDR1 and CDR2 sequences are SGHVS and FQNEAQ. Trimming took off 4 bases at V and 2 bases at J, with 19 bases between the two ends. The CDR3 loop is CASSSTFGGRITDTQYF. Written as DNA, the CDR3 is TGTGCCAGCAGCTCTACTTTTGGAGGGAGGATCACAGATACGCAGTATTTT.